Following are 9 T cell receptor beta chains from one sample sequenced in a study of long-term antiretroviral therapy in people with HIV. The run of the v3.0 immunoSEQ assay was at survey level. Some clones are missing from TCRdb's copy, which holds only in-frame ones; the method was immunoSEQ multiplex PCR. The table includes tens of thousands of clones, roughly 87% detected once. The sample consisted of unsorted PBMCs, taken 2 years after starting antiretroviral therapy. These receptors were collected from a man aged 50 to 60 with HIV.

This rearrangement joins TRBV6-5 to TRBJ1-2, with D hard to call. The V and J ends lost 7 bases and 0 bases respectively, with 15 bases between them. CDR1 is MNHEY and CDR2 is SVGAGI in the germline V gene. This CDR3 has 15 amino acids. The CDR3 DNA follows: TGTGCCAGCACGATGGCCCGTCGGGCTAACTATGGCTACACCTTC. Protein: CASTMARRANYGYTF.

The chain carries TRBV5-4 and TRBJ1-5, with a possible D match to TRBD1 (6 bases). Deletions cut 3 bases from V and 5 bases from J, with 9 bases between. The CDR3 totals 13 residues. The germline V gene encodes CDR1 SGHNT and CDR2 YYREEE (reference sequence). CDR3 coding DNA: TGTGCCAGCAGCTCGGACAGAGATCAGCCCCAGCATTTT. Translation gives CASSSDRDQPQHF.

The chain links TRBV7-2 to TRBJ2-1; no reliable D call. Germline V gene sequence: CDR1 SGHTA, CDR2 FQGNSA. V lost 0 bases and J 4 bases, leaving 19 bases between the germline ends. The CDR3 sequence is 18 residues long. The CDR3 here is CASSLARVGGPPYNEQFF. Here the CDR3 DNA reads TGTGCCAGCAGCTTAGCGCGAGTTGGCGGCCCACCGTACAATGAGCAGTTCTTC.

The rearrangement links TRBV5-4 to TRBJ2-7, with D possibly called TRBD1 or TRBD2 (6 bases each). Germline V lookup: CDR1 SGHNT, CDR2 YYREEE (reference sequence). The germline V and J ends were trimmed by 4 bases and 7 bases, with 12 bases remaining between them. This CDR3 region has 12 residues. In DNA form, the CDR3 reads TGTGCCAGCAGCCCAACAGGGAGGGAGCAGTACTTC. Translated, it gives CASSPTGREQYF.

The rearrangement uses TRBV10-3 and TRBJ1-2, with 8 bases fitting TRBD1. J lost 7 bases, V lost 8 bases, and 9 bases had no gene match. The germline CDR1 and CDR2 sequences are ENHRY and SYGVKD. This CDR3 spans 13 amino acids. The CDR3 loop is CAIFRQGNLGYTF. CDR3 nucleotides: TGTGCCATCTTCCGACAGGGGAATCTTGGCTACACCTTC.

This chain joins TRBV30 and TRBJ2-7, with D uncertain. The CDR3 is made up of 13 amino acids. V lost 3 bases and J 2 bases, leaving 11 bases between the germline ends. Germline CDR1 is GTSNPN and CDR2 is SVGIG (reference sequence). The CDR3 bases are TGTGCCTGGAGGAGGTTCAGCACCTACGAGCAGTACTTC. Amino acid sequence: CAWRRFSTYEQYF. Drawing the rest from reference TRBV30 and TRBJ2-7, the complete variable domain is SQTIHQWPATLVQPVGSPLSLECTVEGTSNPNLYWYRQAAGRGLQLLFYSVGIGQISSEVPQNLSASRPQDRQFILSSKKLLLSDSGFYLCAWRRFSTYEQYFGPGTRLTVT.

J is TRBJ2-7 and V is TRBV6-6; 7 bases match TRBD1. Germline values: CDR1 MNHNY, CDR2 SVGAGI (reference sequence). V was pared by 0 bases and J by 2 bases, with 7 bases of the junction left unmatched. The CDR3 totals 16 residues. CDR3 in amino acids: CASSYSHRQGAYEQYF. The CDR3 DNA follows: TGTGCCAGCAGTTACTCCCATCGCCAGGGGGCCTACGAGCAGTACTTC.

The chain uses TRBV7-8 and TRBJ1-6; D is unclear. Looked up from germline, CDR1 is SGHVS and CDR2 is FQNEAQ. The CDR3 spans 13 residues. V lost 4 bases, J lost 5 bases, and 6 bases lay in between. This CDR3 reads CASSSGNNSPLHF. CDR3 DNA: TGTGCCAGCAGCTCGGGGAATAATTCACCCCTCCACTTT.

The chain uses TRBV19 and TRBJ1-4, with unresolved D. The CDR3 runs 14 residues. The germline V gene has CDR1 LNHDA and CDR2 SQIVND (reference sequence). Deletions cut 5 bases from V and 4 bases from J, with 11 bases between. The CDR3 DNA follows: TGTGCCAGTAGTGGGTCAGCGTATAATGAAAAACTGTTTTTT. It is translated as CASSGSAYNEKLFF.